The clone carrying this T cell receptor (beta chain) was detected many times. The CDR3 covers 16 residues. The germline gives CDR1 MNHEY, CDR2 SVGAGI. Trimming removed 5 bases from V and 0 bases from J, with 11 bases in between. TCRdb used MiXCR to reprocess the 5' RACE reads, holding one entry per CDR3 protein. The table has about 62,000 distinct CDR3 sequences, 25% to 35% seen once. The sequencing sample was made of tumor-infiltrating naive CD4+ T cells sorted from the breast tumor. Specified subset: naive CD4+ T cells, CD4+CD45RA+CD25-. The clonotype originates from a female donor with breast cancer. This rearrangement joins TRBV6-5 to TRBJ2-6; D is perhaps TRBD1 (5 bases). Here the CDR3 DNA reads TGTGCCAGCAGTAGACAGTTGTCCTCTGGGGCCAACGTCCTGACTTTC. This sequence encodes CASSRQLSSGANVLTF.